This T cell receptor (beta chain) was sequenced in a study of blood T cell repertoires in COVID-19. Study context: The samples span acute and convalescent COVID-19 from the United States, Italy and Spain. From T cells, B-cell-depleted T cells, or PBMCs came the material, which was cDNA or gDNA.

This clone was seen only once. How the authors handled the data: Reference gene primer amplification gave estimated nucleated cell counts. The table came from immunoSEQ multiplex PCR; TCRdb's copy has only in-frame clones and leaves some out. The DNA was the basis for D and trimming; V, J and clone size are from that table. The table shows tens of thousands of clones, with around 92% occurring only once. Germline V gene data show CDR1 as LNHDA and CDR2 as SQIVND (reference sequence). V gave up 3 bases and J gave up 4 bases, with 13 bases separating them. The CDR3 has 15 amino acids. The clonotype comes from a human donor in a cohort sampled during active COVID-19. This chain uses TRBV19 with TRBJ1-3; possible D gene TRBD1, 5 bases. Sequencing input: peripheral blood. CDR3 sequence reads: CASSIVQGGGNTIYF. The CDR3 region has the DNA TGTGCCAGTAGTATCGTGCAGGGAGGAGGAAACACCATATATTTT.